This entry concerns a single T cell receptor beta chain. The data derive from a study of Ad26.COV2.S vaccination and SARS-CoV-2 variants. Study-wide context: Doses of Ad26.COV2.S were injected into muscle once or twice, 56 days apart.

Using immunoSEQ multiplex PCR, the repertoire was profiled, and TCRdb retains in-frame clones only, with some absent. The sample consists of around 380,000 clones, less than 90% of them appearing once. Treatment reported: 19 received Ad26.COV2.S at low or high dose, single or two shots; 5 received placebo; per-sample allocation not given. The samples date from day 63 after the first vaccine or placebo injection. V lost 4 bases and J lost 3, with 15 bases in between. From germline, CDR1 is SGHDN and CDR2 FVKESK. The CDR3 length is 15 residues. The TCR originated in a person between 18 and 65 years old who received the Ad26.COV2.S COVID-19 vaccine or a placebo. V usage is TRBV14 and J usage is TRBJ2-5; perhaps TRBD2 as D (7 bases). This sample comprised peripheral blood, obtained in a trial of Ad26.COV2.S vaccine versus placebo. The CDR3 region is CASSPVWGGEETQYF. DNA of the CDR3: TGTGCCAGCAGCCCAGTTTGGGGGGGCGAAGAGACCCAGTACTTC.